The 28 T cell receptor beta chains reported below all come from one sample, sequenced in a study of regulatory T cells in long-lasting Graves disease. Building the TCR beta libraries relied on iRepertoire HTBI primers, and CDR3 regions underwent Arm-PCR. Each CDR3 protein is one row after TCRdb ran MiXCR on the multiplex PCR reads. In the table there are around 450,000 distinct CDR3 sequences, 15% of which are singletons. Noted time point: newly diagnosed GD, antithyroid drugs for less than 3 months. Following extraction of RNA from PBMCs, that RNA was used to make the TCR library. The same data also contributed to another study, on T cells in Graves' hyperthyroidism and ophthalmopathy.

The specimen was peripheral blood mononuclear cells (PBMCs), collected at new diagnosis, from a patient treated with antithyroid drugs. The receptors come from a woman younger than 45 with Graves disease.

This clonotype occurred a few times. This chain links TRBV6-2 or TRBV6-3 with TRBJ2-5; a possible D gene is TRBD1 (6 bases). Germline CDR1 MNHEY, CDR2 SVGEGT. V was clipped by 6 bases and J by 3 bases, with 20 bases between them. CDR3 length: 16 residues. In nucleotides, the CDR3 is TGTGCCAGCAGAAGAACGACCGGACAGTCTAAAGAGACCCAGTACTTC. It encodes CASRRTTGQSKETQYF.

This clonotype was found many times. This chain joins TRBV20-1 and TRBJ2-1; 13 bases match TRBD2. The germline gives CDR1 DFQATT, CDR2 SNEGSKA (reference sequence). The V and J ends lost 0 bases and 4 bases, in that order; junction bases with no gene match: 6. This CDR3 contains 17 residues. The CDR3 reads CSARDAGLAGNYNEQFF. In DNA, the CDR3 is TGCAGTGCTAGAGACGCGGGACTAGCGGGGAATTACAATGAGCAGTTCTTC.

This clonotype was seen at least ten times. The J gene is TRBJ2-7, the V gene TRBV29-1, with 9 bases aligning to TRBD1. Germline trimming cut 6 bases from V and 0 bases from J; bases unmatched to any gene: 9. The CDR3 runs 15 residues. Germline V CDR1 and CDR2: SQVTM, ANQGSEA. The CDR3 coding sequence is TGCAGCGTATCTACCCGGGACAGGGCCTCCTACGAGCAGTACTTC. This sequence encodes CSVSTRDRASYEQYF.

Ten or more counts support this clonotype. The V call is TRBV5-1, the J call TRBJ2-1; 9 nucleotides match TRBD1. Looked up from germline, CDR1 is SGHRS and CDR2 is YFSETQ. The CDR3 length is 15 residues. J lost 8 bases, V lost 1 base, and 7 bases had no gene match. In nucleotides, the CDR3 is TGCGCCAGCAGCTTGTCGGGACAGGGTGGACATGAGCAGTTCTTC. Protein product: CASSLSGQGGHEQFF. Supplemented by reference TRBV5-1 and TRBJ2-1, the full variable domain reads KAGVTQTPRYLIKTRGQQVTLSCSPISGHRSVSWYQQTPGQGLQFLFEYFSETQRNKGNFPGRFSGRQFSNSRSEMNVSTLELGDSALYLCASSLSGQGGHEQFFGPGTRLTVL.

This clonotype was recorded a few times. One junction end does not reproduce the germline sequence, and a read error may be involved. V usage is TRBV6-9 and J usage is TRBJ2-3, with no clear D. Germline CDR1 MNHGY, CDR2 SVAAGI. This CDR3 comprises 13 residues. The CDR3, as DNA: TGTGCCAGCGGTTACAAGGGCACAGATACGCAGTATTTT. This gives the protein CASGYKGTDTQYF.

This clonotype showed up many times. This rearrangement joins TRBV27 to TRBJ1-5, with D uncertain. V was pared by 6 bases and J by 2 bases, with 14 bases between. Germline lookup yields CDR1 MNHEY and CDR2 SMNVEV (reference sequence). This CDR3 is 15 amino acids long. For the CDR3, the DNA is TGTGCCAGCAGCTCGATGCGGCAGGGCAATCAGCCCCAGCATTTT. It translates to CASSSMRQGNQPQHF.

The chain has TRBV13 and TRBJ2-3; TRBD1 matches at 7 bases. V was pared by 5 bases and J by 2 bases, with 7 bases of the junction left unmatched. The CDR3 loop spans 15 amino acids. Germline CDR1 reads PRHDT; CDR2 reads FYEKMQ (reference sequence). The CDR3 DNA reads as TGTGCCAGCAGCCGTACAGGGGCGAACACAGATACGCAGTATTTT. Encoded protein: CASSRTGANTDTQYF.

V and J are TRBV12-3 or TRBV12-4 and TRBJ1-5; 8 positions match TRBD1. J lost 7 bases, V lost 6 bases, and 17 bases had no gene match. CDR3 length: 17 residues. The CDR3 DNA sequence: TGTGCCAGCAGCCCCCTTCCCGGGACAGGCAAGGGACAGCCCCAGCATTTT. This translates into CASSPLPGTGKGQPQHF.

This clonotype was observed at least ten times. This chain links TRBV3-1 with TRBJ2-1; 12 nucleotides match TRBD2. This CDR3 is 15 amino acids long. J lost 8 bases, V lost 2 bases, and 4 bases had no gene match. Germline V lookup: CDR1 LGHDT, CDR2 YNNKEL (reference sequence). CDR3 in amino acids: CASSQLAGGPDEQFF. In DNA form, the CDR3 reads TGTGCCAGCAGCCAACTAGCGGGAGGGCCCGATGAGCAGTTCTTC.

This clonotype showed up many times. The genes are TRBV27 and TRBJ2-5, with 8 bases matching TRBD2. Trimming cost V 8 bases and J 3 bases; bases outside gene matches: 8. CDR1 and CDR2 (germline): MNHEY, SMNVEV (reference sequence). The CDR3 is 14 residues long. CDR3 sequence reads: CASYDSGRKETQYF. CDR3 nucleotide sequence: TGTGCCAGCTACGACAGCGGGAGAAAAGAGACCCAGTACTTC.

This clonotype was observed at least ten times. V usage is TRBV27 and J usage is TRBJ2-7; D could derive from TRBD1 or TRBD2 (5 bases each). The germline V gene has CDR1 MNHEY and CDR2 SMNVEV (reference sequence). The V and J ends lost 3 bases and 2 bases respectively, with 11 bases between them. CDR3 size: 14 residues. The CDR3 spells CASSFGTSTYEQYF. CDR3 bases: TGTGCCAGCAGTTTCGGGACCTCGACCTACGAGCAGTACTTC.

This clonotype was counted ten times or more. V and J are TRBV5-1 and TRBJ2-1; 9 nucleotides match TRBD2. From germline, CDR1 is SGHRS and CDR2 YFSETQ. With V trimmed by 1 base and J by 8 bases, 13 bases remained unmatched. The CDR3 covers 17 residues. The CDR3 region is CASSLRGGISGSHEQFF. For the CDR3, the DNA is TGCGCCAGCAGCTTGAGGGGCGGGATTAGCGGGAGTCATGAGCAGTTCTTC.

This chain uses TRBV14 with TRBJ2-1; tentative D call: TRBD2 (5 bases). V was shortened by 4 bases and J by 3 bases, with 22 bases between the two germline ends. CDR1 is SGHDN and CDR2 is FVKESK in the germline V gene. This CDR3 is 18 amino acids long. CDR3 sequence: CASSPRGFTLNFYNEQFF. DNA of the CDR3: TGTGCCAGCAGCCCTCGAGGGTTCACCCTCAATTTCTACAATGAGCAGTTCTTC.

The table lists this clonotype with many counts. This chain links TRBV27 with TRBJ1-1; 11 nucleotides align to TRBD1. The germline CDR1 and CDR2 sequences are MNHEY and SMNVEV (reference sequence). V gave up 6 bases and J gave up 0 bases; unmatched junction bases: 6. The CDR3 is 16 amino acids. CDR3: CASRDRGHRLNTEAFF. Here the CDR3 DNA reads TGTGCCAGCAGGGACAGGGGGCATCGACTGAACACTGAAGCTTTCTTT.

This clonotype came up many times. V usage is TRBV29-1 and J usage is TRBJ2-3, with D maybe TRBD2 (7 bases). This CDR3 has 13 amino acids. V was cut by 0 bases and J by 12 bases, with 16 bases left in between. Germline V lookup: CDR1 SQVTM, CDR2 ANQGSEA. The CDR3 coding sequence is TGCAGCGTTGAAGAGCTGGGGGGGGGGCGTCAGTATTTT. This translates into CSVEELGGGRQYF.

As regards this clonotype: A read error may explain this, as a much larger clone is one base away. This chain uses TRBV24-1 with TRBJ1-2, with D possibly matching TRBD1 (6 bases). This CDR3 spans 11 amino acids. Trimming took off 7 bases at V and 4 bases at J, with 6 bases between the two ends. CDR1 is KGHDR, CDR2 SFDVKD, per germline. The CDR3 spells CATRDSYGYTF. CDR3 DNA sequence: TGTGCCACCAGGGACAGCTATGGCTACACCTTC.

For the CDR3, the DNA is TGTGCCAGCAGTCGGTCCGGGACTAGCGAGTACTTC. Its translation is CASSRSGTSEYF. The chain joins TRBV27 to TRBJ2-5; 10 nucleotides match TRBD2. The J segment lost 12 bases and the V segment lost 5 bases, leaving 6 bases of the junction unmatched. This CDR3 has 12 residues. CDR1 and CDR2 (germline): MNHEY, SMNVEV (reference sequence).

This clonotype was detected many times. The chain employs TRBV3-1 and TRBJ2-7, with TRBD2 as a possible D gene (5 bases). Germline assignment: CDR1 LGHDT and CDR2 YNNKEL (reference sequence). The CDR3 sequence is 17 residues long. Trimming took off 0 bases at V and 5 bases at J, with 20 bases between the two ends. CDR3 coding DNA: TGTGCCAGCAGCCAAGATCTGCCTGGTGGGAGACCCCACGAGCAGTACTTC. Residues: CASSQDLPGGRPHEQYF.

This clonotype was counted a few times. The rearrangement links TRBV12-3 or TRBV12-4 to TRBJ1-1; D possibly corresponds to TRBD1 (6 bases). Trimming left V 6 bases short and J 0 bases short, with 11 bases between. The CDR3 totals 14 residues. CDR3 DNA sequence: TGTGCCAGCAGCCACGGACAGATGAACACTGAAGCTTTCTTT. This encodes CASSHGQMNTEAFF.

This clonotype was counted ten times or more. The CDR3 protein is CASSIPSVGVYSTYEQYF. CDR3 DNA sequence: TGTGCCAGTAGTATTCCTTCCGTGGGCGTCTACTCAACCTACGAGCAGTACTTC. The chain recombines TRBV19 with TRBJ2-7; D gene uncertain. CDR1 and CDR2 from the germline V gene are LNHDA and SQIVND (reference sequence). V lost 3 bases, J lost 2 bases, and 23 bases lay in between. This CDR3 is built from 18 residues.

This clonotype occurred many times. The genes are TRBV28 and TRBJ2-3; D is perhaps TRBD1 (5 bases). The CDR3 is 15 residues long. Between the trimmed V and J ends, which lost 5 bases and 0 bases, there was a span of 12 bases. Germline V CDR1 and CDR2: MDHEN, SYDVKM. The CDR3 bases are TGTGCCAGCAGTGGAACAGGAACTAGCACAGATACGCAGTATTTT. The encoded protein is CASSGTGTSTDTQYF.

This clonotype was counted at least ten times. The chain recombines TRBV11-2 with TRBJ1-1, with a tentative D call TRBD1 (6 bases). CDR1 is SGHAT, CDR2 FQNNGV, per germline. V was pared by 1 base and J by 5 bases, with 11 bases between. The CDR3 runs 14 residues. CDR3 sequence reads: CASSLAGVGTEAFF. The CDR3 DNA reads TGTGCCAGCAGCTTAGCAGGGGTTGGGACTGAAGCTTTCTTT.

A word on this clonotype: An end of the junction differs from the germline gene, which may be a read error. This chain joins TRBV6-2 or TRBV6-3 and TRBJ2-1; D is perhaps TRBD2 (7 bases). Germline CDR1 MNHEY, CDR2 SVGEGT. The CDR3 runs to 14 residues. The CDR3 coding sequence is TGTGTCAGCAGTTGCGGGGGCAGGGTTGATGAGCAGTTCTTC. Translating gives CVSSCGGRVDEQFF.

This clonotype was detected many times. The CDR3 reads CASHLTATADTQYF. The CDR3 bases are TGCGCCAGCCATCTGACCGCCACGGCAGATACGCAGTATTTT. The chain carries TRBV5-1 and TRBJ2-3; D gene uncertain. The V gene's germline CDR1 is SGHRS and CDR2 YFSETQ. The CDR3 consists of 14 residues. V lost 7 bases and J 4 bases, leaving 16 bases between the germline ends.

This clonotype was detected ten times or more. This chain links TRBV30 with TRBJ1-6; no clear D. The germline CDR1 and CDR2 sequences are GTSNPN and SVGIG (reference sequence). This CDR3 has 13 residues. Trimming stripped 0 bases from V and 7 bases from J, with 7 bases between. The CDR3 coding sequence is TGTGCCTGGAGTGTACGGGAGAATTCACCCCTCCACTTT. It yields the protein CAWSVRENSPLHF.

The chain links TRBV2 to TRBJ1-1, with TRBD1 identical over 11 bases. There are 17 residues in the CDR3. Germline values: CDR1 SNHLY, CDR2 FYNNEI. Losses at the gene ends were 3 bases for V and 5 bases for J; bases not matched to a gene: 11. The CDR3 here is CASSDRGQGVGGTEAFF. In DNA form, the CDR3 reads TGTGCCAGCAGTGATCGGGGACAGGGGGTGGGGGGGACTGAAGCTTTCTTT. Looking up the rest from reference TRBV2 and TRBJ1-1 gives the full variable domain: EPEVTQTPSHQVTQMGQEVILRCVPISNHLYFYWYRQILGQKVEFLVSFYNNEISEKSEIFDDQFSVERPDGSNFTLKIRSTKLEDSAMYFCASSDRGQGVGGTEAFFGQGTRLTVV.

This clonotype appeared many times. V usage is TRBV5-1 and J usage is TRBJ2-7, with 9 bases lining up with TRBD2. The CDR3 covers 15 residues. Germline V CDR1 and CDR2: SGHRS, YFSETQ. V was clipped by 0 bases and J by 5 bases; unmatched bases: 6. CDR3 bases: TGCGCCAGCAGCTTGGCGACTAGCGGCGGGAACGAGCAGTACTTC. This translates into CASSLATSGGNEQYF.

This clonotype was recorded at least ten times. The chain uses TRBV28 and TRBJ2-5; possibly TRBD1 for D (6 bases). V lost 4 bases and J lost 7, with 22 bases in between. The CDR3 length is 16 residues. Germline V lookup: CDR1 MDHEN, CDR2 SYDVKM. DNA of the CDR3: TGTGCCAGCAGTTCACCGGGACAAGGACATGGATGGACCCAGTACTTC. Amino acids: CASSSPGQGHGWTQYF.